These 26 T cell receptor beta chains were sequenced from one sample in a study of neurological immune-mediated disorders. Each CDR3 protein gets one entry after TCRdb re-called the 5' RACE reads with MiXCR. The repertoire holds more than 45,000 distinct CDR3 sequences, with under 4.5% as singletons. The sample comprised PBMCs. The receptors derive from a woman aged 25 to 39 with multiple sclerosis.

Ten or more counts support this clonotype. The rearrangement joins TRBV12-3 or TRBV12-4 to TRBJ1-2, with D possibly matching TRBD1 (6 bases). V lost 6 bases, J lost 4 bases, and 12 bases lay in between. CDR3 length: 13 amino acids. CDR3 in DNA: TGTGCCAGCAGAACGACAGGTACCTATGGCTACACCTTC. It translates to CASRTTGTYGYTF.

As to this clonotype: Likely a read error: the CDR3 ends without its conserved phenylalanine or tryptophan. The rearrangement uses TRBV20-1 and TRBJ2-5; D gene unclear. Per the germline V gene, CDR1 is DFQATT and CDR2 is SNEGSKA (reference sequence). Trimming shortened V by 3 bases and J by 5 bases, and 10 bases separated the two germline ends. The CDR3 totals 12 residues. The CDR3 DNA follows: TGCAGTGCTAGGCGTGATGTCGAGACCCAGTACATC. As protein: CSARRDVETQYI.

This clonotype occurred many times. The chain employs TRBV15 and TRBJ2-2; D gene uncertain. V dropped 1 base and J dropped 6 bases, with 0 bases sitting between them. The CDR3 consists of 11 residues. Germline V lookup: CDR1 LNHNV, CDR2 YYDKDF (reference sequence). Written as DNA, the CDR3 is TGTGCCACCAGCAGAGCCGGGGAGCTGTTTTTT. Translation: CATSRAGELFF.

This clonotype was recorded many times. The chain is built from TRBV4-3 and TRBJ2-4, with D hard to call. This CDR3 comprises 15 residues. CDR1 and CDR2 from the germline V gene are LGHNA and YSLEER. V lost 1 base, J lost 4 bases, and 11 bases lay in between. The CDR3 DNA reads TGCGCCAGCAGCCAAGTTCATACCCTTAAAAACATTCAGTACTTC. This translates into CASSQVHTLKNIQYF.

Comment on this clonotype: Being one base from a much bigger clone, this may be a read error. The V call is TRBV7-2, the J call TRBJ2-3; D call uncertain. There are 14 residues in the CDR3. Germline loops: CDR1 SGHTA, CDR2 FQGNSA. Trimming took off 1 base at V and 2 bases at J, with 7 bases between the two ends. CDR3: CASSLDSITDTQYF. As DNA, the CDR3 is TGTGCCAGCAGCTTAGATTCTATCACAGATACGCAGTATTTT.

This clonotype was seen many times. This sequence joins TRBV28 and TRBJ2-4; D may be TRBD2 (5 bases). The CDR3 length is 14 residues. V lost 5 bases, J lost 6 bases, and 14 bases lay in between. Per germline, CDR1 MDHEN and CDR2 SYDVKM. In DNA, the CDR3 is TGTGCCAGCAGTCCTCCCCCCGCGGGAAACATTCAGTACTTC. Translated: CASSPPPAGNIQYF.

This clonotype came up many times. V usage is TRBV5-5 and J usage is TRBJ1-4; 7 bases line up with TRBD1. Germline lookup yields CDR1 SGHKS and CDR2 YYEKEE (reference sequence). The CDR3 has 15 amino acids. The J segment lost 8 bases and the V segment lost 2 bases, leaving 9 bases of the junction unmatched. CDR3 in amino acids: CASSFFAGGREKLFF. In DNA form, the CDR3 reads TGTGCCAGCAGCTTCTTTGCAGGGGGAAGGGAAAAACTGTTTTTT.

This clonotype was picked up many times. The chain uses TRBV3-1 and TRBJ1-5; D gene ambiguous. The CDR3 consists of 13 residues. CDR1 is LGHDT, CDR2 YNNKEL, per germline (reference sequence). Trimming removed 5 bases at V and 6 bases at J, with 11 bases between. CDR3 nucleotides: TGTGCCAGCAGCTTCCTGGGGAGTCAGCCCCAGCATTTT. This translates into CASSFLGSQPQHF.

The sample holds many counts of this clonotype. CDR3 nucleotides: TGTGCCACCAGCACCCCAACAGATACGCAGTATTTT. Encoded protein: CATSTPTDTQYF. The chain joins TRBV15 to TRBJ2-3; the D is unclear. The CDR3 is made up of 12 amino acids. V gave up 4 bases and J gave up 3 bases, with 5 bases separating them. CDR1 LNHNV and CDR2 YYDKDF come from the germline V gene (reference sequence).

This clonotype appeared many times. This rearrangement joins TRBV3-1 to TRBJ1-1, with no clear D. The germline gives CDR1 LGHDT, CDR2 YNNKEL (reference sequence). V gave up 1 base and J gave up 4 bases, with 7 bases separating them. CDR3 length: 13 amino acids. The CDR3 is CASSQGPTTEAFF. CDR3 in DNA: TGTGCCAGCAGCCAAGGGCCGACCACTGAAGCTTTCTTT.

This clonotype was seen a few times. One end of the junction does not line up with germline, which may come from a read error. This rearrangement joins TRBV5-1 to TRBJ1-6; 11 nucleotides align to TRBD1. This CDR3 is built from 15 residues. Germline values: CDR1 SGHRS, CDR2 YFSETQ. In DNA, the CDR3 is TGCGCCAGCAGCCCGGGGACAGGGGGTCGATCACCCCTCAACTTT. Encoded protein: CASSPGTGGRSPLNF.

There are a few counts of this clonotype. The chain combines TRBV14 with TRBJ2-5; perhaps TRBD2 as D (5 bases). V was pared by 0 bases and J by 5 bases, with 16 bases between. CDR3 length: 16 amino acids. Looked up from germline, CDR1 is SGHDN and CDR2 is FVKESK. CDR3 residues: CASSQDGSRNWETQYF. The CDR3 DNA is TGTGCCAGCAGCCAAGATGGGAGCAGGAATTGGGAGACCCAGTACTTC.

This clonotype was counted between two and nine times. V usage is TRBV29-1 and J usage is TRBJ2-3; tentatively, D is TRBD2 (7 bases). Germline CDR1 and CDR2: SQVTM and ANQGSEA. The CDR3 totals 19 residues. The ends were cut back, 5 bases at V and 2 bases at J, with 29 bases in the middle. CDR3 sequence reads: CSVQGTGLTWGGDTDTQYF. The CDR3 DNA sequence: TGCAGCGTTCAGGGGACGGGGCTTACGTGGGGAGGGGACACAGATACGCAGTATTTT.

This clonotype was found many times. The V call is TRBV28, the J call TRBJ2-2, with D unclear. This CDR3 contains 13 residues. Trimming took off 11 bases at V and 1 base at J, with 11 bases between the two ends. Looked up from germline, CDR1 is MDHEN and CDR2 is SYDVKM. The CDR3 DNA reads as TGTGCCTCGGGTATGTGGAACACCGGGGAGCTGTTTTTT. It encodes CASGMWNTGELFF.

In its sample, this clonotype was seen many times. The rearrangement uses TRBV5-1 and TRBJ1-3; D uncertain. The CDR3 totals 16 residues. Germline V gene sequence: CDR1 SGHRS, CDR2 YFSETQ. Between the trimmed V and J ends, which lost 2 bases and 2 bases, there was a span of 14 bases. CDR3 bases: TGCGCCAGCAGCTTAGAGGACTCCTCCACTGGAAACACCATATATTTT. It codes for CASSLEDSSTGNTIYF.

This clonotype showed up many times. The chain has TRBV7-9 and TRBJ2-7, with 9 nucleotides matching TRBD1. The CDR3 runs to 15 residues. The V and J ends lost 5 bases and 2 bases, in that order; junction bases with no gene match: 7. The V gene's germline CDR1 is SEHNR and CDR2 FQNEAQ (reference sequence). The DNA for the CDR3 is TGTGCCAGCAGCCGGGGACAGGGATCGGCCTACGAGCAGTACTTC. As protein: CASSRGQGSAYEQYF.

Ten or more counts support this clonotype. The chain carries TRBV3-1 and TRBJ2-2; TRBD2 matches 7 bases. This CDR3 region has 14 residues. Germline CDR1 reads LGHDT; CDR2 reads YNNKEL (reference sequence). The trim removed 4 bases at V and 8 bases at J, leaving 7 bases unmatched. The DNA of the CDR3 is TGTGCCAGCAGCCTAGGAGCGGGGCGAGGGGAGCTGTTTTTT. It is translated as CASSLGAGRGELFF.

This clonotype appeared many times. The chain carries TRBV12-3 or TRBV12-4 and TRBJ2-2; no firm D call. The CDR3 has 14 residues. Trimming took off 3 bases at V and 1 base at J, with 6 bases between the two ends. The CDR3, as DNA: TGTGCCAGCAGTTTTTTGGGGAACACCGGGGAGCTGTTTTTT. This codes for CASSFLGNTGELFF.

The chain has TRBV21-1 and TRBJ1-1. TRBV21-1 is designated a pseudogene. The CDR3 is 13 residues long. The CDR3, as DNA: TGTGCCAGCAGCAATAACAGTGGTGACGAGGCTTTCTTT. Amino acid sequence: CASSNNSGDEAFF.

This clonotype was detected many times. V gene TRBV5-1 combines with J gene TRBJ1-5; TRBD1 is a possible D gene (5 bases). CDR3 length: 14 amino acids. Per germline, CDR1 SGHRS and CDR2 YFSETQ. V was trimmed by 0 bases and J by 7 bases, leaving 11 bases between them. CDR3 nucleotides: TGCGCCAGCAGCTTGGAGGCCAGGGCGCAGCCCCAGCATTTT. It codes for CASSLEARAQPQHF.

There are a few counts of this clonotype. This rearrangement joins TRBV19 to TRBJ1-6; TRBD1 is a possible D gene (5 bases). CDR3 length equals 16 residues. The V gene lost 6 bases and the J gene lost 4 bases, with 16 bases spanning the gap. CDR1 and CDR2 (germline): LNHDA, SQIVND (reference sequence). The CDR3 spells CASRGESRLYNSPLHF. CDR3 bases: TGTGCCAGTAGGGGGGAAAGCCGGCTATATAATTCACCCCTCCACTTT.

This clonotype was counted ten times or more. This chain connects TRBV6-5 to TRBJ2-2; D might be TRBD1 (5 bases). Germline V CDR1 and CDR2: MNHEY, SVGAGI. Trimming removed 1 base from V and 5 bases from J, with 14 bases in between. The CDR3 loop spans 16 amino acids. CDR3 amino acids: CASSYYQGVETGELFF. For the CDR3, the DNA is TGTGCCAGCAGTTACTACCAGGGCGTAGAAACCGGGGAGCTGTTTTTT.

This clonotype occurred many times. The chain recombines TRBV5-1 with TRBJ1-1; D ambiguous. The germline gives CDR1 SGHRS, CDR2 YFSETQ. The CDR3 contains 14 residues. Trimming took 3 bases from V and 5 from J, leaving 14 bases between them. The CDR3 is CASSWEGAGTEAFF. Here the CDR3 DNA reads TGCGCCAGCAGCTGGGAAGGAGCGGGGACTGAAGCTTTCTTT.

This clonotype occurred many times. This chain joins TRBV25-1 and TRBJ2-6, with a weak D call TRBD1 (8 bases). The germline V and J ends were trimmed by 7 bases and 1 base, with 32 bases remaining between them. The CDR3 is 22 amino acids. Germline CDR1 and CDR2: MGHDK and SYGVNS. CDR3 nucleotide sequence: TGTGCCAGCACGCACAGGGGGGGAGTTGGAGGGACCATTATATCTGGGGCCAACGTCCTGACTTTC. Translating gives CASTHRGGVGGTIISGANVLTF. Full variable domain (outside the CDR3, taken from reference TRBV25-1 and TRBJ2-6): EADIYQTPRYLVIGTGKKITLECSQTMGHDKMYWYQQDPGMELHLIHYSYGVNSTEKGDLSSESTVSRIRTEHFPLTLESARPSHTSQYLCASTHRGGVGGTIISGANVLTFGAGSRLTVL.

In DNA, the CDR3 is TGTGCCAGCAGCTTACTAGCGGGGGACAATGAGCAGTTCTTC. This sequence encodes CASSLLAGDNEQFF. V usage is TRBV7-9 and J usage is TRBJ2-1; 10 bases line up with TRBD2. CDR3 length equals 14 residues. V dropped 2 bases and J dropped 5; count of bases not matched to a gene: 0. Germline CDR1 and CDR2: SEHNR and FQNEAQ (reference sequence).

Comment on this clonotype: A much larger clone is a single base away; this may be a read error. The chain couples TRBV11-2 to TRBJ1-1; D is ambiguous. The CDR3 has 14 residues. V was cut by 0 bases and J by 12 bases, with 17 bases left in between. Germline V gives CDR1 SGHAT, CDR2 FQNNGV. The CDR3 sequence: CASSLEAVTVESFF. In DNA form, the CDR3 reads TGTGCCAGCAGCTTAGAGGCGGTCACAGTAGAATCTTTCTTT.